This TCR beta chain was recorded in a study of CXCR3-negative and CXCR3-positive naive CD8 T cells. Sorts performed in triplicate captured 250,000 to 350,000 cells each from every CD8+ T cell subset. CDR3 length equals 12 residues. CDR1 LNHNV and CDR2 YYDKDF come from the germline V gene (reference sequence). UMI-labeled 5' RACE TRB cDNA libraries were prepared from the cells. Using the 5' RACE reads, TCRdb records one entry per CDR3 protein without DNA. The sample holds around 65,000 distinct CDR3 sequences. Concerning this clonotype: No antigen is known for it.

Study findings and constraints: Memory cells diverged, while naive CXCR3-positive and CXCR3-negative cells had similar TRBV-TRBJ usage. CXCR3 expression dropped partially after cryopreservation, and most assays relied on fresh PBMCs. More hydrophobic TRB CDR3s occurred in CXCR3-positive than in CXCR3-negative naive cells. Comparably high diversity was seen in both naive subsets, and much lower diversity in memory CD8+ cells.

The sequenced sample was naive CXCR3+ CD8+ T cells from blood. Subset in this sample: CD45RO-CCR7+CD27+CD95- naive CD8+ T cells expressing CXCR3 (TNR3+). The TCR originated in a human donor in good health. Some clones in this sample may be carry-over from other donors' samples. The chain is built from TRBV15 and TRBJ2-7; with no DNA, the TCRdb D assignment of TRBD2 cannot be verified. The CDR3 is CATRGSGIETYF.